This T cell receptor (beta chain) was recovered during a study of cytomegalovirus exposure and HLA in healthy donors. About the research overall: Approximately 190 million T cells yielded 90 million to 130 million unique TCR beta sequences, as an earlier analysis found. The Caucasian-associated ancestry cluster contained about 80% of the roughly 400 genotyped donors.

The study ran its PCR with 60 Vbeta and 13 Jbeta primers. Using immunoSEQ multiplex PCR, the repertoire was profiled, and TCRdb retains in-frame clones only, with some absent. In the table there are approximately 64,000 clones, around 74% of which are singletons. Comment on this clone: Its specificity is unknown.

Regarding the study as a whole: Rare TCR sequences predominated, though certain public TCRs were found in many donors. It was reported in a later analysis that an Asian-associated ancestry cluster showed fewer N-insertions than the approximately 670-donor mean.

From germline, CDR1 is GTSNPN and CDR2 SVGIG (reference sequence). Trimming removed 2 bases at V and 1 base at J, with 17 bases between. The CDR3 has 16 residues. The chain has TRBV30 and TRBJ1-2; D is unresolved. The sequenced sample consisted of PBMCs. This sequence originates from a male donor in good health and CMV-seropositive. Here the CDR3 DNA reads TGTGCCTGGAGTTATGAATATCGCGGGATTAACTATGGCTACACCTTC. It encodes CAWSYEYRGINYGYTF.